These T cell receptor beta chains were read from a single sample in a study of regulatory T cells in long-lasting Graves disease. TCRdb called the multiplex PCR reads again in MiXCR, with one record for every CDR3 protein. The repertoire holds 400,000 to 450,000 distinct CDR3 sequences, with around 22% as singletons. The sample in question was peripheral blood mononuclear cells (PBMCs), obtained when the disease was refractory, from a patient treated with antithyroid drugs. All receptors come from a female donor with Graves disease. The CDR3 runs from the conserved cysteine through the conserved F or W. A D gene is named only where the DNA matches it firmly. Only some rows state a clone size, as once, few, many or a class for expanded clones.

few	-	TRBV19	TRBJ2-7	TGTGCCAGTAGTATCACAGGGTCCTACGAGCAGTACTTC	CASSITGSYEQYF
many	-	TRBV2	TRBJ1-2	TGTGCCAGCAGTACAGACAGGACCAACTATGGCTACACCTTC	CASSTDRTNYGYTF
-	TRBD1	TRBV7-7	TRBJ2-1	TGTGCCAGCAGCTTTGGGACAGGCAATGAGCAGTTCTTC	CASSFGTGNEQFF
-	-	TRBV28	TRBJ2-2	TGTGCCAGCAGTTTAAGGGGCGCAGGCGCGGGGGAGCTGTTTTTT	CASSLRGAGAGELFF
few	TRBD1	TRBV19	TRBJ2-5	TGTGCCAGTAGTATTAACAGGGGGGAGACCCAGTACTTC	CASSINRGETQYF
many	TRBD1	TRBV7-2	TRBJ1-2	TGTGCCAGCAGCTTAAGAAGACAGGGGTCTGGCTACACCTTC	CASSLRRQGSGYTF
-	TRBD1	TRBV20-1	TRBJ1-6	TGCAGTGCTAGAGAACGGGACAGACATAATTCACCCCTCCACTTT	CSARERDRHNSPLHF
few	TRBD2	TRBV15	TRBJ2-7	TGTGCCACCAGCAGAGAAAGGACTAGGGGCGACGAGCAGTACTTC	CATSRERTRGDEQYF
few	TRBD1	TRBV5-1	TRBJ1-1	TGCGCCAGCAGCTTCGGGACAGGGACTGAAGCTTTCTTT	CASSFGTGTEAFF
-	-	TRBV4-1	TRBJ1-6	TGCGCCAGCAGCCATGGGTATGCGGACTCACCCCTCCACTTT	CASSHGYADSPLHF
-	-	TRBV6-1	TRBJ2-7	TGTGCCAGCAGACTATCTAGCCGGGATTCCTACGAGCAGTACTTC	CASRLSSRDSYEQYF
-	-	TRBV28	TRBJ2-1	TGTGCCAGCAGTTTAGAACTAGCCGTCGGTGGTGAGCAGTTCTTC	CASSLELAVGGEQFF
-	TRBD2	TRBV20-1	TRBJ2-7	TGCAGTGCTAGACTAGCGGGCGCCGTTAGCTCCTACGGGCAGTACTTC	CSARLAGAVSSYGQYF
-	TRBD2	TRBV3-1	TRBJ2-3	TGTGCCGGCAGCTCAATGGGAGACGCTAGCGGAGATACGCAGTATTTT	CAGSSMGDASGDTQYF
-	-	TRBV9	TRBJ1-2	TGTGCCAGCAGCGAACAGGGCAGGAATGGCTACACCTTC	CASSEQGRNGYTF
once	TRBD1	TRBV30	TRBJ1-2	TGTGCCTGGGGGGGGCCGGCAGGGGGCTCCTATGGCTACACCTTC	CAWGGPAGGSYGYTF
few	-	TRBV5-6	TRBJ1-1	TGTGCCAGCAGCTTGGTGGTTCTAGGTGTCGTGCGGAACACTGAAGCTTTCTTT	CASSLVVLGVVRNTEAFF
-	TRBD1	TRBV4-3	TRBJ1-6	TGCGCCAGCAGCCGACAATTGACAGGGGTAGGAGGTTCACCCCTCCACTTT	CASSRQLTGVGGSPLHF
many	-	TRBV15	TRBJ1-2	TGTGCCACCAGCAGAGATGTGCGGTGGCTTCTAGGCTACACCTTC	CATSRDVRWLLGYTF
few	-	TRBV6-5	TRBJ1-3	TGTGCCAGCAGTTACAGGGGGACTGGAAACACCATATATTTT	CASSYRGTGNTIYF
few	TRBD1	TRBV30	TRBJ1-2	TGTGCCCAACAGGGGGCTCTTGGCTACACCTTC	CAQQGALGYTF
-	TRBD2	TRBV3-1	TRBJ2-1	TGTGCCAGCAGCCGCGGGACTAGGGGTGACAATGAGCAGTTCTTC	CASSRGTRGDNEQFF
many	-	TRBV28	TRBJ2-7	TGTGCCAGCATTGGACCACGTCCACAGGGACAGCAGTACTTC	CASIGPRPQGQQYF
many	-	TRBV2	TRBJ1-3	TGTGCCACCGGACAGCGCTCTGGAAACACCATATATTTT	CATGQRSGNTIYF
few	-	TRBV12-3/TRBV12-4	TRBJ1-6	TGTGCCAGCAGTTTATCCAGGGTTTCACCCCTCCACTTT	CASSLSRVSPLHF
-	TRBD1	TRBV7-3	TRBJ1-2	TGTGCCAGCAGCTCCCGGCCCGGGACAGGGGACGGCTACACCTTC	CASSSRPGTGDGYTF
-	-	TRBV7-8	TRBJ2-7	TGTGCCAGCAGCCCCGTCAGTGGCGAGCAGTGCTTC	CASSPVSGEQCF
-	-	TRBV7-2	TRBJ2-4	TGTGCCAGCAGCCCTTTAACGGCAGGGAATGAGCAGTACTTC	CASSPLTAGNEQYF
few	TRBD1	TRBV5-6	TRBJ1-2	TGTGCCAGCAGCCAGGGACAGCCCTATGGCTACACCTTC	CASSQGQPYGYTF
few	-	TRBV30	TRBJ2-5	TGTGCCTGGAGCGAGGACGGTCAAGAGACCCAGTACTTC	CAWSEDGQETQYF
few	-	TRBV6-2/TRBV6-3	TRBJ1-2	TGTGCCAGCAGTTACGGCCAGGGGATCTATGGCTACACCTTC	CASSYGQGIYGYTF